This entry lists 9 T cell receptor beta chains sequenced from one sample in a study of blood T cell repertoires in COVID-19. Sequencing used immunoSEQ multiplex PCR; TCRdb keeps in-frame clones, though not all of them. The sample shows over 95,000 clones, around 88% of them seen only once. Sequenced sample: peripheral blood. The receptors come from a human donor with acute or convalescent COVID-19. The donor label of this sample is uncertain.

J is TRBJ1-4 and V is TRBV11-2; unclear D gene. V was pared by 6 bases and J by 7 bases, with 15 bases between. This CDR3 has 14 residues. The germline V gene encodes CDR1 SGHAT and CDR2 FQNNGV. The CDR3 region has the DNA TGTGCCAGCAGGCCCACGGTGTCCGCTGAAAAACTGTTTTTT. This gives the protein CASRPTVSAEKLFF.

The chain uses TRBV5-1 and TRBJ1-6; D gene ambiguous. V lost 1 base and J lost 10, with 15 bases in between. The CDR3 has 15 residues. Looked up from germline, CDR1 is SGHRS and CDR2 is YFSETQ. DNA of the CDR3: TGCGCCAGCAGCTTGATAACGGGCTCGGGATCACCCCTCCACTTT. Protein sequence: CASSLITGSGSPLHF.

The rearrangement links TRBV18 to TRBJ2-3, with 8 bases matching TRBD1. This CDR3 spans 15 amino acids. Trimming took 1 base from V and 4 from J; bases not matched to a gene: 4. CDR1 is KGHSH and CDR2 is LQKENI in the germline V gene. As DNA, the CDR3 is TGTGCCAGCTCACCACGGAGGGGACAGGCAGATACGCAGTATTTT. Translating it yields CASSPRRGQADTQYF.

The CDR3 loop reads CASSRRIGVYANTEAFF. The CDR3 region has the DNA TGTGCCAGCAGCCGTCGCATAGGGGTTTATGCGAACACTGAAGCTTTCTTT. V gene TRBV11-2 combines with J gene TRBJ1-1, with D maybe TRBD1 (5 bases). V was clipped by 5 bases and J by 1 base, with 20 bases between them. Per germline, CDR1 SGHAT and CDR2 FQNNGV. This CDR3 is 17 amino acids long.

This clone was counted a few times. The genes are TRBV28 and TRBJ2-7, with 8 bases fitting TRBD1. There are 15 residues in the CDR3. The germline V gene has CDR1 MDHEN and CDR2 SYDVKM. The junction had 11 bases not matched to a gene; V was cut back by 6 bases and J by 4 bases. This CDR3 is CASSPGQEEAYEQYF. Written as DNA, the CDR3 is TGTGCCAGCAGCCCGGGACAGGAGGAAGCTTACGAGCAGTACTTC. Full variable domain (remainder filled in from reference TRBV28 and TRBJ2-7): DVKVTQSSRYLVKRTGEKVFLECVQDMDHENMFWYRQDPGLGLRLIYFSYDVKMKEKGDIPEGYSVSREKKERFSLILESASTNQTSMYLCASSPGQEEAYEQYFGPGTRLTVT.

V usage is TRBV7-2 and J usage is TRBJ1-5, with D maybe TRBD1 (5 bases). The V end lost 3 bases, the J end lost 4 bases, and 13 bases lay between the germline ends. The CDR3 loop spans 15 amino acids. Per the germline V gene, CDR1 is SGHTA and CDR2 is FQGNSA. The CDR3 protein is CASSLGGSWNQPQHF. CDR3 sequence (DNA): TGTGCCAGCAGCTTGGGGGGATCTTGGAATCAGCCCCAGCATTTT.

The chain couples TRBV28 to TRBJ2-7, with TRBD2 matching 8 bases. The CDR3 length is 16 residues. V was pared by 5 bases and J by 2 bases, with 11 bases of the junction left unmatched. Germline CDR1 MDHEN, CDR2 SYDVKM. CDR3: CASSPVGAGGPYEQYF. DNA for the CDR3: TGTGCCAGCAGTCCAGTCGGGGCGGGGGGACCCTACGAGCAGTACTTC. The whole variable domain, remainder taken from reference TRBV28 and TRBJ2-7, is DVKVTQSSRYLVKRTGEKVFLECVQDMDHENMFWYRQDPGLGLRLIYFSYDVKMKEKGDIPEGYSVSREKKERFSLILESASTNQTSMYLCASSPVGAGGPYEQYFGPGTRLTVT.

This chain connects TRBV28 to TRBJ1-2, with D possibly being TRBD1 (6 bases). Germline V lookup: CDR1 MDHEN, CDR2 SYDVKM. V dropped 1 base and J dropped 3 bases, with 9 bases sitting between them. This CDR3 contains 14 residues. CDR3 residues: CASSLSGGDYGYTF. CDR3 DNA sequence: TGTGCCAGCAGTTTATCTGGGGGCGACTATGGCTACACCTTC.

The rearrangement links TRBV3-1 (or the pseudogene TRBV3-2) to TRBJ2-7; D remains ambiguous. The germline V gene has CDR1 LGHDT and CDR2 YNNKEL (reference sequence). This CDR3 has 14 amino acids. Trimming took off 1 base at V and 4 bases at J, with 11 bases between the two ends. CDR3 sequence (DNA): TGTGCCAGCAGCCAAGTGGGCCAAAGTTACGAGCAGTACTTC. Translation: CASSQVGQSYEQYF.